This TCR beta chain stems from a study of early T cells in non-severe SARS-CoV-2 infection. In the library, individual cDNA molecules carried attached unique molecular identifiers. MiXCR, run by TCRdb on the 5' RACE reads, gives a single entry per CDR3 protein. The repertoire holds about 55,000 distinct CDR3 sequences, less than 9.5% seen once, with about 4.2% in the top ten. CDR1 SGHVS and CDR2 FQNEAQ come from the germline V gene. Unmatched junction bases numbered 11, after V lost 5 bases and J lost 6 bases. The CDR3 sequence is 15 residues long. This clonotype occurred many times. Sequencing input: whole blood. The chain joins TRBV7-8 to TRBJ2-3; 7 bases match TRBD2. The TCR was taken from an adult who was a healthcare worker with PCR-confirmed SARS-CoV-2 infection or an uninfected control (not recorded which). The DNA for the CDR3 is TGTGCCAGCAGCCAAGTCAGGCGGGGAGGGGATACGCAGTATTTT. It encodes CASSQVRRGGDTQYF.